The present TCR beta chain was sequenced within a study of neoadjuvant anti-PD-1 for oral cavity cancer. About the study: Nivolumab at 3 mg/kg was mostly given biweekly, three to four doses, pre-surgery.

In its sample, this clone was seen a few times. Trimming cost V 3 bases and J 4 bases, with 6 bases left between them. Germline-derived CDR1 and CDR2 are MRHNA and SNTAGT. CDR3 length: 13 residues. The assay was immunoSEQ multiplex PCR, and TCRdb's table has in-frame clones only and misses some. Among under 7,000 clones, 74% were seen once, and the ten largest hold around 3.5%. The chain joins TRBV6-4 to TRBJ2-2; D not resolved. This TCR derives from a person aged 35-80 years with oral cavity squamous cell carcinoma. The sample here was PBMCs, taken before nivolumab (anti-PD-1) treatment. The CDR3 nucleotides are TGTGCCAGCAGTGAAGCTTCCACCGGGGAGCTGTTTTTT. Its translation: CASSEASTGELFF.